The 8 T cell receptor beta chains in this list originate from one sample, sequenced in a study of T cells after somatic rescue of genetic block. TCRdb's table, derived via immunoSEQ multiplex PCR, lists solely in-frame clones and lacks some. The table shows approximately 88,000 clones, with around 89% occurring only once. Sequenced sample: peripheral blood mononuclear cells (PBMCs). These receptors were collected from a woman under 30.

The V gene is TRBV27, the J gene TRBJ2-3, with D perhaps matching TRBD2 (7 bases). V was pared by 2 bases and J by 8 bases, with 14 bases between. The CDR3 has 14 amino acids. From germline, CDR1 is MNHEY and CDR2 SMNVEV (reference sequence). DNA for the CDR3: TGTGCCAGCAGTTTAAACGGGGCGGGGGCTACGCAGTATTTT. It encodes CASSLNGAGATQYF.

The CDR3 reads CASSPPGYEQFF. Written as DNA, the CDR3 is TGTGCCAGCAGCCCCCCTGGGTATGAGCAGTTCTTC. V is TRBV11-2 and J is TRBJ2-1; D not certain. CDR1 and CDR2 from the germline V gene are SGHAT and FQNNGV. Deletions cut 5 bases from V and 8 bases from J, with 10 bases between. This CDR3 spans 12 amino acids.

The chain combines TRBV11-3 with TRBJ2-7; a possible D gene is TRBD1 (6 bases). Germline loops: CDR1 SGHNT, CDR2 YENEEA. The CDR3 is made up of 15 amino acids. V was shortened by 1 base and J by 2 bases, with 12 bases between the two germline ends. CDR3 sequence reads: CASSLGLWDTYEQYF. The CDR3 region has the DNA TGTGCCAGCAGCTTAGGTTTATGGGACACCTACGAGCAGTACTTC.

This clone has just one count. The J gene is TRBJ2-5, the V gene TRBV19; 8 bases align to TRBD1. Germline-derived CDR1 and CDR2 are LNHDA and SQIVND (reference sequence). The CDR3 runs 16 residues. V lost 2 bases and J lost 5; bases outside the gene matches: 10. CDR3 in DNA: TGTGCCAGTAGTATACCCTCCGGACAGGGCGCCGAGACCCAGTACTTC. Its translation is CASSIPSGQGAETQYF.

The CDR3 DNA is TGTGCCAGCAGTTTATCGCCAGACCTAAACTATGGCTACACCTTC. Its translation: CASSLSPDLNYGYTF. V is TRBV27 and J is TRBJ1-2; D not resolved. V shed 0 bases and J shed 2 bases, with 10 bases lying between them. The length of the CDR3 is 15 residues. CDR1 MNHEY and CDR2 SMNVEV come from the germline V gene (reference sequence).

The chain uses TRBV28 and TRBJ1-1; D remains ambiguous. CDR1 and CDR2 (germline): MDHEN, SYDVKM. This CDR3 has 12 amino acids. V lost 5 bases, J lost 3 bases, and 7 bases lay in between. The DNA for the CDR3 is TGTGCCAGCAGTGTAGGGTACACTGAAGCTTTCTTT. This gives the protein CASSVGYTEAFF.

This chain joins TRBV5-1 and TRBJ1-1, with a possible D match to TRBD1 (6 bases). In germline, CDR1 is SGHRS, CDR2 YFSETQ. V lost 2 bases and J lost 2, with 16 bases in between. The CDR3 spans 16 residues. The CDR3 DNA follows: TGCGCCAGCAGCTTACAACCGGGACATTCAAACACTGAAGCTTTCTTT. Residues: CASSLQPGHSNTEAFF.

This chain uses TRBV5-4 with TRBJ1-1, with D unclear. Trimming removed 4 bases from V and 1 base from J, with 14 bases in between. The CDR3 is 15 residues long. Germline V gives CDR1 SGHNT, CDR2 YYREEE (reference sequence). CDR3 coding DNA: TGTGCCAGCAGCCCCCGGATTACGGAGAACACTGAAGCTTTCTTT. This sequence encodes CASSPRITENTEAFF. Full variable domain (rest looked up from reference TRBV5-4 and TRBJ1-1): ETGVTQSPTHLIKTRGQQVTLRCSSQSGHNTVSWYQQALGQGPQFIFQYYREEENGRGNFPPRFSGLQFPNYSSELNVNALELDDSALYLCASSPRITENTEAFFGQGTRLTVV.